This TCR beta chain was identified during a study of cytotoxic CD8 clonotypes in ibrutinib-treated CLL. This table comes from immunoSEQ multiplex PCR, and its TCRdb copy is limited to in-frame clones, with some not included. Of over 200,000 clones listed, roughly three quarters are singletons. The germline CDR1 and CDR2 sequences are SGHKS and YYEKEE (reference sequence). CDR3 size: 15 residues. The V gene lost 1 base and the J gene lost 0 bases, with 8 bases spanning the gap. The TCR comes from a human donor with chronic lymphocytic leukemia. The sequences come from PBMCs, collected after 12 months of ibrutinib treatment. The genes are TRBV5-5 and TRBJ1-3, with D unresolved. Here the CDR3 reads CASSLLGDSGNTIYF. CDR3 in DNA: TGTGCCAGCAGCTTGCTTGGGGACTCTGGAAACACCATATATTTT.